One and the same sample provided the 27 T cell receptor beta chains below, sequenced in a study of cytomegalovirus exposure and HLA in healthy donors. This PCR relied on a set of 60 Vbeta primers and 13 Jbeta primers. Repertoires were generated with immunoSEQ multiplex PCR, while TCRdb's copy carries only in-frame clones and drops some. Of about 150,000 clones in the sample, about three quarters are singletons; the top ten hold around 4.1%. The sample taken for sequencing was PBMCs. The receptors here all came from a middle-aged woman in good health and CMV-seronegative.

The chain uses TRBV27 and TRBJ1-6; D possibly corresponds to TRBD1 (5 bases). Trimming left V 7 bases short and J 10 bases short, with 20 bases between. The CDR3 consists of 15 residues. Germline lookup yields CDR1 MNHEY and CDR2 SMNVEV (reference sequence). The CDR3 DNA follows: TGTGCCAGCACCGACAGAGCAGGGTGGTCCTCACCCCTCCACTTT. Protein: CASTDRAGWSSPLHF.

This clone was counted between two and nine times. The rearrangement uses TRBV19 and TRBJ2-1, with 10 nucleotides matching TRBD2. V gave up 2 bases and J gave up 9 bases; unmatched junction bases: 4. Germline CDR1 reads LNHDA; CDR2 reads SQIVND (reference sequence). The length of the CDR3 is 14 residues. For the CDR3, the DNA is TGTGCCAGTAGTATACTAGCGGGGGCCGGTGAGCAGTTCTTC. Translated: CASSILAGAGEQFF.

This chain links TRBV11-3 with TRBJ2-5; no clear D. From germline, CDR1 is SGHNT and CDR2 YENEEA. The CDR3 spans 11 residues. The V gene lost 5 bases and the J gene lost 3 bases, with 4 bases spanning the gap. Here the CDR3 DNA reads TGTGCCAGCAGCGTCGAAGAGACCCAGTACTTC. It translates to CASSVEETQYF. The full variable domain, completed using reference TRBV11-3 and TRBJ2-5, is EAGVVQSPRYKIIEKKQPVAFWCNPISGHNTLYWYLQNLGQGPELLIRYENEEAVDDSQLPKDRFSAERLKGVDSTLKIQPAELGDSAVYLCASSVEETQYFGPGTRLLVL.

This chain links TRBV28 with TRBJ1-3; no reliable D call. Germline V gene lookup returns CDR1 MDHEN and CDR2 SYDVKM. This CDR3 contains 14 residues. V was clipped by 7 bases and J by 4 bases, with 14 bases between them. The CDR3 protein is CASTPRGSGNTIYF. CDR3 nucleotides: TGTGCCAGCACCCCACGAGGGTCCGGAAACACCATATATTTT.

This chain connects TRBV6-1 to TRBJ2-2; TRBD1 might be the D (6 bases). The CDR3 totals 14 residues. Germline V gene sequence: CDR1 MNHNS, CDR2 SASEGT. The ends were cut back, 10 bases at V and 4 bases at J, with 16 bases in the middle. The CDR3 is CAISREGGTGELFF. The CDR3 DNA reads as TGTGCCATTTCACGTGAAGGGGGCACCGGGGAGCTGTTTTTT.

The chain uses TRBV10-2 and TRBJ1-1; D is unclear. The CDR3 consists of 14 residues. With 1 base removed from V and 6 bases from J, the gap between germline ends came to 12 bases. Germline V gene data show CDR1 as WSHSY and CDR2 as SAAADI. In DNA form, the CDR3 reads TGCGCCAGCAGTGAGTTGCGGGGATACGCTGAAGCTTTCTTT. Amino acids: CASSELRGYAEAFF.

This clone was observed a handful of times. This rearrangement joins TRBV5-1 to TRBJ2-5; D remains ambiguous. The CDR3 totals 13 residues. Deletions cut 1 base from V and 5 bases from J, with 9 bases between. From germline, CDR1 is SGHRS and CDR2 YFSETQ. The DNA of the CDR3 is TGCGCCAGCAGCTTGATAGAGAGGGAGACCCAGTACTTC. This codes for CASSLIERETQYF.

This sequence joins TRBV6-1 and TRBJ2-7; D not certain. V shed 6 bases and J shed 5 bases, with 17 bases lying between them. From germline, CDR1 is MNHNS and CDR2 SASEGT. The CDR3 covers 14 residues. The CDR3 loop reads CASSPRSAAHEQYF. The CDR3 DNA follows: TGTGCCAGCAGCCCGCGGTCCGCAGCCCACGAGCAGTACTTC.

The chain uses TRBV11-3 and TRBJ2-7; D not resolved. The CDR3 totals 12 residues. V was clipped by 1 base and J by 6 bases, with 7 bases between them. The germline gives CDR1 SGHNT, CDR2 YENEEA. The chain's CDR3 is CASSLGPLEQYF. The DNA of the CDR3 is TGTGCCAGCAGCTTAGGTCCCCTCGAGCAGTACTTC.

The chain employs TRBV2 and TRBJ2-1; 7 nucleotides agree with TRBD2. Germline V gene sequence: CDR1 SNHLY, CDR2 FYNNEI. With V trimmed by 3 bases and J by 10 bases, 12 bases remained unmatched. CDR3 length: 15 residues. This CDR3 reads CASSDAGEIGAEQFF. Written as DNA, the CDR3 is TGTGCCAGCAGTGATGCGGGGGAGATAGGGGCGGAGCAGTTCTTC.

The V call is TRBV6-1, the J call TRBJ2-1; D not certain. The CDR3 has 13 amino acids. V shed 3 bases and J shed 12 bases, with 15 bases lying between them. Germline CDR1 and CDR2: MNHNS and SASEGT. CDR3 protein: CASSEPADTWQFF. The CDR3 nucleotides are TGTGCCAGCAGTGAGCCCGCTGATACATGGCAGTTCTTC.

The V and J genes are TRBV6-5 and TRBJ1-1; 8 bases match TRBD1. This CDR3 has 13 amino acids. Germline V CDR1 and CDR2: MNHEY, SVGAGI. Trimming cost V 2 bases and J 7 bases; bases outside gene matches: 3. CDR3: CASSYRDRNEAFF. CDR3 DNA: TGTGCCAGCAGTTACCGGGACAGGAATGAAGCTTTCTTT.

The chain couples TRBV5-6 to TRBJ2-7, with no clear D. Germline loops: CDR1 SGHDT, CDR2 YYEEEE. V was trimmed by 2 bases and J by 7 bases, leaving 7 bases between them. The CDR3 consists of 11 residues. The CDR3 region is CASSLASEQYF. CDR3 nucleotide sequence: TGTGCCAGCAGCTTAGCGAGTGAGCAGTACTTC.

The rearrangement links TRBV7-9 to TRBJ2-5; no reliable D call. CDR1 is SEHNR and CDR2 is FQNEAQ in the germline V gene (reference sequence). Between the trimmed V and J ends, which lost 0 bases and 0 bases, there was a span of 5 bases. This CDR3 comprises 14 residues. The CDR3 loop is CASSLAQYQETQYF. CDR3 DNA sequence: TGTGCCAGCAGCTTAGCACAATACCAAGAGACCCAGTACTTC. Full variable domain (outside the CDR3, taken from reference TRBV7-9 and TRBJ2-5): DTGVSQNPRHKITKRGQNVTFRCDPISEHNRLYWYRQTLGQGPEFLTYFQNEAQLEKSRLLSDRFSAERPKGSFSTLEIQRTEQGDSAMYLCASSLAQYQETQYFGPGTRLLVL.

This chain joins TRBV25-1 and TRBJ2-7; D is perhaps TRBD2 (7 bases). The CDR3 is 15 residues long. CDR1 is MGHDK, CDR2 SYGVNS, per germline. V shed 1 base and J shed 0 bases, with 10 bases lying between them. CDR3 amino acids: CASSELGGASYEQYF. CDR3 coding DNA: TGTGCCAGCAGTGAATTAGGGGGGGCCTCCTACGAGCAGTACTTC.

The V and J genes are TRBV6-5 and TRBJ1-2, with D tentatively TRBD1 (6 bases). The CDR3 consists of 15 residues. Trimming cost V 2 bases and J 4 bases, with 14 bases left between them. Germline assignment: CDR1 MNHEY and CDR2 SVGAGI. The CDR3 DNA reads TGTGCCAGCAGTTACCTCAGGGGAGAAGGCTATGGCTACACCTTC. This gives the protein CASSYLRGEGYGYTF.

The CDR3 region is CASSLGLQPYEQYF. The CDR3 DNA reads as TGTGCCAGCAGCTTGGGACTTCAGCCCTACGAGCAGTACTTC. V usage is TRBV5-4 and J usage is TRBJ2-7; D is unresolved. The V and J ends lost 0 bases and 2 bases respectively, with 9 bases between them. The length of the CDR3 is 14 residues. Per germline, CDR1 SGHNT and CDR2 YYREEE (reference sequence).

The V and J genes are TRBV5-4 and TRBJ2-1; 10 nucleotides line up with TRBD2. CDR1 is SGHNT, CDR2 YYREEE, per germline (reference sequence). The CDR3 length is 16 residues. V was pared by 5 bases and J by 9 bases, with 14 bases of the junction left unmatched. The CDR3 DNA reads as TGTGCCAGCAGACGCGAAGGGCTAGCGGGGGTGGGTGAGCAGTTCTTC. Its protein is CASRREGLAGVGEQFF. The full variable domain, in which reference TRBV5-4 and TRBJ2-1 provide the parts outside the CDR3, is ETGVTQSPTHLIKTRGQQVTLRCSSQSGHNTVSWYQQALGQGPQFIFQYYREEENGRGNFPPRFSGLQFPNYSSELNVNALELDDSALYLCASRREGLAGVGEQFFGPGTRLTVL.

In DNA, the CDR3 is TGTGCCAGCAGTCCCCGGAGCAGGGCGGCCAAAAACATTCAGTACTTC. Protein product: CASSPRSRAAKNIQYF. The chain couples TRBV27 to TRBJ2-4, with D maybe TRBD1 (5 bases). The CDR3 contains 16 residues. Germline V lookup: CDR1 MNHEY, CDR2 SMNVEV (reference sequence). The germline V and J ends were trimmed by 5 bases and 1 base, with 15 bases remaining between them.

The genes are TRBV28 and TRBJ1-4; TRBD1 matches 7 bases. Germline assignment: CDR1 MDHEN and CDR2 SYDVKM. CDR3 size: 14 residues. The V and J ends lost 2 bases and 5 bases, in that order; junction bases with no gene match: 2. The CDR3 loop is CASSLTTGNEKLFF. CDR3 coding DNA: TGTGCCAGCAGTTTAACGACAGGGAATGAAAAACTGTTTTTT.

This chain connects TRBV28 to TRBJ1-2; TRBD1 is a possible D gene (5 bases). Germline assignment: CDR1 MDHEN and CDR2 SYDVKM. Trimming stripped 6 bases from V and 2 bases from J, with 19 bases between. This CDR3 contains 16 residues. CDR3 sequence: CASSPDAEGRNYGYTF. CDR3 sequence (DNA): TGTGCCAGCAGCCCCGACGCGGAGGGGAGGAACTATGGCTACACCTTC.

The chain recombines TRBV5-4 with TRBJ2-7; D is possibly TRBD2 (5 bases). Germline CDR1 and CDR2: SGHNT and YYREEE (reference sequence). V lost 4 bases and J 2 bases, leaving 10 bases between the germline ends. The length of the CDR3 is 13 residues. CDR3 sequence reads: CASSPRGAYEQYF. Written as DNA, the CDR3 is TGTGCCAGCAGCCCACGGGGAGCCTACGAGCAGTACTTC.

The rearrangement joins TRBV10-3 to TRBJ2-7; 9 positions match TRBD2. CDR1 ENHRY and CDR2 SYGVKD come from the germline V gene. V was pared by 10 bases and J by 3 bases, with 7 bases of the junction left unmatched. The CDR3 is made up of 13 amino acids. CDR3 protein: CATSRAGGYEQYF. The DNA for the CDR3 is TGTGCCACCTCCCGAGCGGGGGGCTACGAGCAGTACTTC.

The chain joins TRBV13 to TRBJ2-3, with 8 bases lining up with TRBD1. Germline CDR1 reads PRHDT; CDR2 reads FYEKMQ (reference sequence). This CDR3 comprises 14 residues. J lost 6 bases, V lost 5 bases, and 7 bases had no gene match. The CDR3 DNA reads as TGTGCCAGCAGCCCCACAGGGGGATATGATACGCAGTATTTT. This translates into CASSPTGGYDTQYF.

This clone was counted a few times. J is TRBJ2-7 and V is TRBV9; D call uncertain. V was cut by 0 bases and J by 3 bases, with 10 bases left in between. The germline V gene encodes CDR1 SGDLS and CDR2 YYNGEE. The CDR3 is 14 residues long. CDR3 bases: TGTGCCAGCAGCGTAGACCCGGTCGGCTACGAGCAGTACTTC. This codes for CASSVDPVGYEQYF. The full variable domain, completed using reference TRBV9 and TRBJ2-7, is DSGVTQTPKHLITATGQRVTLRCSPRSGDLSVYWYQQSLDQGLQFLIQYYNGEERAKGNILERFSAQQFPDLHSELNLSSLELGDSALYFCASSVDPVGYEQYFGPGTRLTVT.

The chain recombines TRBV25-1 with TRBJ1-3; TRBD1 is a possible D gene (6 bases). The V and J ends lost 6 bases and 8 bases respectively, with 14 bases between them. The CDR3 spans 13 residues. Per germline, CDR1 MGHDK and CDR2 SYGVNS. DNA for the CDR3: TGTGCCAGCAGGGACAGCTCCGGAGACACCATATATTTT. It codes for CASRDSSGDTIYF.

The chain recombines TRBV6-6 with TRBJ1-5, with D perhaps matching TRBD1 (5 bases). Germline V gene data show CDR1 as MNHNY and CDR2 as SVGAGI (reference sequence). V lost 5 bases and J 2 bases, leaving 10 bases between the germline ends. The CDR3 has 14 amino acids. The CDR3 coding sequence is TGTGCCAGCAGTGGCCCACAGGGCAATCAGCCCCAGCATTTT. It codes for CASSGPQGNQPQHF.